This T cell receptor beta chain was profiled in a study of blood T cell repertoires in COVID-19 (dated by TCRdb to the early 2020s). Turning to the overall study: The collaborator samples originated in the United States, Italy and Spain and spanned the acute and convalescent phases of COVID-19. The material from the prospective study consisted of cDNA or gDNA derived from T cells, B-cell-depleted T cells, or PBMCs. Subjects who had been exposed to COVID-19, were actively infected with it, or had recovered from it provided the deeply sampled blood TCRbeta repertoires that made up the dataset. The repertoires were made available in a free public database intended to serve as a resource for research on the immune response to SARS-CoV-2. Samples were obtained from the ongoing ImmuneRACE study (first 160 participants) and from some 1,200 subjects provided by 6 global collaborators. The sample metadata nearly always contained a de-identified subject ID, COVID-19 status, age in years and sex. Where available, HLA class I and class II types were taken from metadata supplied by the sample provider and were not determined by assay-based typing. The paper as a whole reports these results and caveats: The quantity of clinical and demographic metadata differed by source and by participant and was supplied without curation.

This clone was observed a single time. No cognate antigen has been identified for it. Base qualities are not at hand, and no much larger clone is one base apart. The immunoSEQ Assay, a bias-controlled multiplex PCR, was used to amplify TCRbeta CDR3 regions from genomic DNA. Turning to the authors' computational methods: Within the assay, amplification of reference gene primers was used to estimate how many nucleated cells each sample contained. Sequence reads were collapsed and filtered to measure the absolute abundance of every unique TCRbeta CDR3 rearrangement. For each sample, productive Simpson clonality was calculated by taking the square root of Simpson's diversity index across productive rearrangements. As stored in TCRdb, this immuneACCESS dataset retains in-frame rearrangements with V and J assigned. A fraction of the clones does not appear; measured against another copy, unresolved V genes explain less than half of the discrepancy, and the remainder lacks a known reason. The V and J calls and clone size come from that table; D and trimming were worked out from the DNA. Present in this sample are fewer than 200,000 clones, roughly 81% of which were seen just once. The ten largest clones capture about 11% of the sample.

The CDR3 spans 14 residues, from the cysteine through the phenylalanine. Just CDR3 DNA is preserved here, 42 bases in frame from base 1. The V end loses 0 bases and the J end loses 0 bases, and a stretch of 6 bases separates them. The germline V gene supplies CDR1 SQVTM and CDR2 ANQGSEA. At one collaborating source in Seattle, patients were enrolled during active infection and were followed longitudinally through the course of disease. Whole blood was collected in K2EDTA tubes by collaborating institutions according to the institutions' own protocols. For TCRbeta analysis, collaborators shipped samples as frozen whole blood, isolated PBMCs, or DNA extracted from either of those sample types.

The receptor's source is a woman in her 40s with COVID-19, enrolled during active disease. The sample consisted of peripheral blood. The chain couples TRBV29-1 to TRBJ2-1; no D segment can be confidently identified. The CDR3 protein: CSVEEANSYNEQFF. The bases are TGCAGCGTTGAAGAGGCCAACTCCTACAATGAGCAGTTCTTC.